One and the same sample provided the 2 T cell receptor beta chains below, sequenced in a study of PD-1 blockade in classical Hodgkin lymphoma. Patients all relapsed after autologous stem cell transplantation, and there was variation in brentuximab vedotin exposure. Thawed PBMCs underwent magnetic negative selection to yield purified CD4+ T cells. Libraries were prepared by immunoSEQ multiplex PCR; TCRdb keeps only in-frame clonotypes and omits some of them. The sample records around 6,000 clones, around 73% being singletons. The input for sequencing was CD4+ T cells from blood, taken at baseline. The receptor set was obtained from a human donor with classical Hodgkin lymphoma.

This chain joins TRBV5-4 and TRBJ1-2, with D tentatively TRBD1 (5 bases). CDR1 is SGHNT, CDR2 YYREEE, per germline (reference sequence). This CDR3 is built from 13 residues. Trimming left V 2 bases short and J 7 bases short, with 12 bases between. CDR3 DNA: TGTGCCAGCAGCTTTGGGGGAATGGGTGGCTACACCTTC. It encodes CASSFGGMGGYTF.

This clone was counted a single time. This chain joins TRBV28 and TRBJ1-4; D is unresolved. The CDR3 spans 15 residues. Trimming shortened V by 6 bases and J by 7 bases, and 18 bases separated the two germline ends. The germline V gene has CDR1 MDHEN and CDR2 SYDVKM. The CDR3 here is CASRPDTFRGEKLFF. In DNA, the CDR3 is TGTGCCAGCAGGCCCGACACCTTCCGAGGTGAAAAACTGTTTTTT.